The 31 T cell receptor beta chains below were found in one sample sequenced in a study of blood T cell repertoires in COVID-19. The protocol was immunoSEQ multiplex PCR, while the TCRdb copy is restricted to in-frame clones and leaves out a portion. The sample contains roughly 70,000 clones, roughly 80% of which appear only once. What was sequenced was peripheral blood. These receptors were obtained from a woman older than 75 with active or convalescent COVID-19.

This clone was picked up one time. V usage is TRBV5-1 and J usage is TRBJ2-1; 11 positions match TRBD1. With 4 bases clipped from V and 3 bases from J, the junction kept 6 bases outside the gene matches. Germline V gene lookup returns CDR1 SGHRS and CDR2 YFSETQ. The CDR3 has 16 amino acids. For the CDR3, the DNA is TGCGCCAGCAGCCCCGGGGACAGGGGGAACTACAATGAGCAGTTCTTC. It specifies CASSPGDRGNYNEQFF.

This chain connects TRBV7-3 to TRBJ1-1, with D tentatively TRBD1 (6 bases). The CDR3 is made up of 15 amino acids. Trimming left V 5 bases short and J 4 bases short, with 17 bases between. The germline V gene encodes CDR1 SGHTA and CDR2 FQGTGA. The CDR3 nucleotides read TGTGCCAGCAGCCAATCCACAGGGAGGGTCACTGAAGCTTTCTTT. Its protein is CASSQSTGRVTEAFF. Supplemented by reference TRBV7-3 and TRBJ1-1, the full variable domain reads GAGVSQTPSNKVTEKGKYVELRCDPISGHTALYWYRQSLGQGPEFLIYFQGTGAADDSGLPNDRFFAVRPEGSVSTLKIQRTERGDSAVYLCASSQSTGRVTEAFFGQGTRLTVV.

The CDR3 bases are TGTGCCAGCAGCTTGGATCAACAGGGGATCTATAATGAAAAACTGTTTTTT. Amino acid sequence: CASSLDQQGIYNEKLFF. The chain joins TRBV11-2 to TRBJ1-4; TRBD1 matches at 7 bases. The ends lost 3 bases at V and 4 bases at J; junction bases unmatched: 11. Germline V gene data show CDR1 as SGHAT and CDR2 as FQNNGV. CDR3 length: 17 amino acids.

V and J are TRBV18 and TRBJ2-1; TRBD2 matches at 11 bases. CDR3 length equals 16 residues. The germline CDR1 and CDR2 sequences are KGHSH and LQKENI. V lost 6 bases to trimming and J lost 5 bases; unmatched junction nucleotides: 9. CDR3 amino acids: CASSLTSGSLHNEQFF. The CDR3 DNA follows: TGTGCCAGCTCCCTAACTAGCGGGAGTCTGCACAATGAGCAGTTCTTC.

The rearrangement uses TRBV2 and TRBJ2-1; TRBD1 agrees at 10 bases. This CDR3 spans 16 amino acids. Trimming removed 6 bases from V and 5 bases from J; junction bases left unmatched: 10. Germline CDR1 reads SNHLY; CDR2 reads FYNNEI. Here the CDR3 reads CASRTSGTGDHNEQFF. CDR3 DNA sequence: TGTGCCAGCAGAACTTCCGGGACAGGGGACCACAATGAGCAGTTCTTC.

CDR3 loop: CATSAGGASGAQETQYF. CDR3 nucleotides: TGTGCCACCAGCGCCGGGGGAGCTAGCGGGGCCCAAGAGACCCAGTACTTC. The chain is built from TRBV24-1 and TRBJ2-5; 9 nucleotides line up with TRBD2. The CDR3 has 17 residues. Germline trimming cut 7 bases from V and 1 base from J; bases unmatched to any gene: 12. Germline lookup yields CDR1 KGHDR and CDR2 SFDVKD.

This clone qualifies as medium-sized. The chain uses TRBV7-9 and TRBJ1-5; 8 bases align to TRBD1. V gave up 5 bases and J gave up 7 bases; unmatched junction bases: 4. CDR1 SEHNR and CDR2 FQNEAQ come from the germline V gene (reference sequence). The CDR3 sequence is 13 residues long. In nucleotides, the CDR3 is TGTGCCAGCAGCACACAGGGGGACCAGCCCCAGCATTTT. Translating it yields CASSTQGDQPQHF.

The chain's CDR3 is CASSSRAGSYEQYF. In DNA, the CDR3 is TGCGCCAGCAGTTCCCGCGCCGGGTCCTACGAGCAGTACTTC. This rearrangement joins TRBV4-3 to TRBJ2-7; D remains unclear. The CDR3 has 14 residues. CDR1 and CDR2 (germline): LGHNA, YSLEER. The germline V and J ends were trimmed by 6 bases and 1 base, with 13 bases remaining between them.

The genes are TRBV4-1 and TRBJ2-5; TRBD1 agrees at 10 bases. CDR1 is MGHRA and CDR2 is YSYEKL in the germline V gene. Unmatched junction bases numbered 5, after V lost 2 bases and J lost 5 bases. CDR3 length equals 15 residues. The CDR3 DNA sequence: TGCGCCAGCAGCCAACTAGACAGGGGGCCCGAGACCCAGTACTTC. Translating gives CASSQLDRGPETQYF.

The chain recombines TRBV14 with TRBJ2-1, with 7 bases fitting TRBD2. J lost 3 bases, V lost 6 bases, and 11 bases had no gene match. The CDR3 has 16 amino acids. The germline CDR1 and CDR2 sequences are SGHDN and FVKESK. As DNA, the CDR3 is TGTGCCAGCAGTAGAGGACTAGTGGGAATCTACAATGAGCAGTTCTTC. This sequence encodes CASSRGLVGIYNEQFF.

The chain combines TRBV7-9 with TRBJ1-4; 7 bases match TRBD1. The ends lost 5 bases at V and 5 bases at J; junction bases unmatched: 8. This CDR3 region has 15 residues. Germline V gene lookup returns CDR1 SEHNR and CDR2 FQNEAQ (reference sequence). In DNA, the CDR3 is TGTGCCAGCAGCCCCGGACAGGTCGAAAATGAAAAACTGTTTTTT. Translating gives CASSPGQVENEKLFF.

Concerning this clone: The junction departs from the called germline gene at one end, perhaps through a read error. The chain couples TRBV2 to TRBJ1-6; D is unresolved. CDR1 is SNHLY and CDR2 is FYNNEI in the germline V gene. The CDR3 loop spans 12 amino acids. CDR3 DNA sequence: TGTGCCAGCAGCCCCTTCGGAGGTCCCCCCCACTTT. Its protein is CASSPFGGPPHF.

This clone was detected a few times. CDR3 DNA: TGTGCCAGCAGCTTGGTGGGGCATGGGGGGAATGAGCAGTTCTTC. It yields the protein CASSLVGHGGNEQFF. V and J are TRBV5-4 and TRBJ2-1; tentatively, D is TRBD2 (6 bases). This CDR3 comprises 15 residues. V was clipped by 0 bases and J by 7 bases, with 14 bases between them. Germline lookup yields CDR1 SGHNT and CDR2 YYREEE (reference sequence).

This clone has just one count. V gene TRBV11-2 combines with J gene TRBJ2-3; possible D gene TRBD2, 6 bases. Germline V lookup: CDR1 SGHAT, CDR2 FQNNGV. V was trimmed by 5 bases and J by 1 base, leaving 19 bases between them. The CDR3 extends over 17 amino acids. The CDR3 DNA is TGTGCCAGCAGCGCCCAGGTTGCGGGGCCCCGCACAGATACGCAGTATTTT. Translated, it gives CASSAQVAGPRTDTQYF.

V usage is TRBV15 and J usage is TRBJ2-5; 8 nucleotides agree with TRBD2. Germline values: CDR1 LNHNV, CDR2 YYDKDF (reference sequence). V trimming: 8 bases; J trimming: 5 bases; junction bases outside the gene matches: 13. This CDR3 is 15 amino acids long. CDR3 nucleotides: TGTGCCACCCGACCCGGGGGGGCCCCTCGTGAGACCCAGTACTTC. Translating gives CATRPGGAPRETQYF. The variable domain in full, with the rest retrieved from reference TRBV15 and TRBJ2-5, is DAMVIQNPRYQVTQFGKPVTLSCSQTLNHNVMYWYQQKSSQAPKLLFHYYDKDFNNEADTPDNFQSRRPNTSFCFLDIRSPGLGDTAMYLCATRPGGAPRETQYFGPGTRLLVL.

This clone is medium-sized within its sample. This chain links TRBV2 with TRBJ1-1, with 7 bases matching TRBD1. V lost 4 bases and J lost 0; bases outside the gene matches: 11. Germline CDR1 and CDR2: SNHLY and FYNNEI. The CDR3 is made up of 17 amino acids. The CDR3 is CASSGNRGQTMNTEAFF. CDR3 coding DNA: TGTGCCAGCAGTGGAAACAGGGGTCAAACCATGAACACTGAAGCTTTCTTT.

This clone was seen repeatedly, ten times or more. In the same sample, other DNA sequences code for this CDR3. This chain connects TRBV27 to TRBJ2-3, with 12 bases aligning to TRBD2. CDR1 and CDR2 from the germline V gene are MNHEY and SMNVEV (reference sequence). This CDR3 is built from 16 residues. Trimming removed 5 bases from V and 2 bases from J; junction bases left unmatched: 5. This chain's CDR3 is CASSQGLAGLTDTQYF. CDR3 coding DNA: TGTGCCAGCAGTCAAGGACTAGCGGGGCTCACAGATACGCAGTATTTT.

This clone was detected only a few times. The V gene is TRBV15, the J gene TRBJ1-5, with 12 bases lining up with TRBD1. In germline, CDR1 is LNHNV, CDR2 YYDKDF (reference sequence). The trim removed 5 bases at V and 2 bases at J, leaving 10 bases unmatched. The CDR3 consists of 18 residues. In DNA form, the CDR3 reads TGTGCCACCAGCGGGGGGACAGGGGGCTTTCCTGGCAATCAGCCCCAGCATTTT. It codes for CATSGGTGGFPGNQPQHF.

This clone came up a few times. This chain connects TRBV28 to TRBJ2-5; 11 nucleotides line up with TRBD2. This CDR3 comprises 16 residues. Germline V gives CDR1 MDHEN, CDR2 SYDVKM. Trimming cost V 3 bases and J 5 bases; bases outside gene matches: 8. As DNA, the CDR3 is TGTGCCAGCAGTTTGTTCCTAGCGGGGGGTTGGGAGACCCAGTACTTC. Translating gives CASSLFLAGGWETQYF.

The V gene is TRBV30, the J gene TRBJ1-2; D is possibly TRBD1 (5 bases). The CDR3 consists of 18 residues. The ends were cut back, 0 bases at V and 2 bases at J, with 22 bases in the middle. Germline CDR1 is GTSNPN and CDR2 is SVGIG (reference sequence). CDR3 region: CAWSVYSLRQTHNYGYTF. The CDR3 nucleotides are TGTGCCTGGAGTGTTTACTCTCTGAGACAGACCCACAACTATGGCTACACCTTC.

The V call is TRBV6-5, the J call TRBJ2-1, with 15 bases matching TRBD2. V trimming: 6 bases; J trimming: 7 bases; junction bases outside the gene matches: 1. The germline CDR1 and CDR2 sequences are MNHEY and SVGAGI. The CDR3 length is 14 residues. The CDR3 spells CASRGTSGGNEQFF. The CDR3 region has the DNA TGTGCCAGCAGAGGGACTAGCGGGGGGAATGAGCAGTTCTTC.

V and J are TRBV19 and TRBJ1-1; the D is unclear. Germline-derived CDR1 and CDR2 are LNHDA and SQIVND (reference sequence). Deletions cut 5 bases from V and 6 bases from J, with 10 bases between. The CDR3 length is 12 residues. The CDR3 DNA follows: TGTGCCAGTAGTTCCCCTGGCCCTGAAGCTTTCTTT. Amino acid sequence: CASSSPGPEAFF.

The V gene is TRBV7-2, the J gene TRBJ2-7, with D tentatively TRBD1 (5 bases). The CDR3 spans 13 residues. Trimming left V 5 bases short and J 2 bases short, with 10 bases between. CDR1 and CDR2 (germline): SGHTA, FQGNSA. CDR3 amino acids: CASSAKGTYEQYF. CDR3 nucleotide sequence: TGTGCCAGCAGCGCTAAGGGGACCTACGAGCAGTACTTC.

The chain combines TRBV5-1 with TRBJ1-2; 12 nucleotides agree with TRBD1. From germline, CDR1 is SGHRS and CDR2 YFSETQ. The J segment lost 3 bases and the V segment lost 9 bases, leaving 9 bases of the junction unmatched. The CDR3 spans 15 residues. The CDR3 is CATGTGGAGDYGYTF. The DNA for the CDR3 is TGCGCCACCGGGACAGGGGGCGCTGGGGACTATGGCTACACCTTC.

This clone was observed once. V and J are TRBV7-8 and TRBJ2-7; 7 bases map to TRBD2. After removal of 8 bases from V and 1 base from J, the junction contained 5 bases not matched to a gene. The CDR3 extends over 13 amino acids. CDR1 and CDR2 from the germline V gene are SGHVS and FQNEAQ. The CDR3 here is CASSGLLSYEQYF. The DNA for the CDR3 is TGTGCCAGCTCGGGACTACTATCCTACGAGCAGTACTTC.

The DNA for the CDR3 is TGTGCCAGCAGCCAAGATAGGGACATGGGTTACAATGAGCAGTTCTTC. This encodes CASSQDRDMGYNEQFF. V gene TRBV3-1 (or the pseudogene TRBV3-2) combines with J gene TRBJ2-1, with D possibly matching TRBD1 (6 bases). V was clipped by 0 bases and J by 4 bases, with 13 bases between them. Germline CDR1 and CDR2: LGHDT and YNNKEL (reference sequence). This CDR3 spans 16 amino acids.

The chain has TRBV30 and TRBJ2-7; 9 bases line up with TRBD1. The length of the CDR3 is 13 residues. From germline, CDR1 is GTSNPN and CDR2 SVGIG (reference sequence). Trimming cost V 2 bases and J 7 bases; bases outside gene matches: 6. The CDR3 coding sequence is TGTGCCTGGAGTCGCGGGACAGGGAATGAGCAGTACTTC. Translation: CAWSRGTGNEQYF.

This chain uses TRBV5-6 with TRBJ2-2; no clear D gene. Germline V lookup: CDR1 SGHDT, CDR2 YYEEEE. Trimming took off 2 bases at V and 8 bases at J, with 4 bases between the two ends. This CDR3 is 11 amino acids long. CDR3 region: CASSLSGELFF. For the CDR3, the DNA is TGTGCCAGCAGCTTATCGGGGGAGCTGTTTTTT. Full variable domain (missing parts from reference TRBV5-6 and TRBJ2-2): DAGVTQSPTHLIKTRGQQVTLRCSPKSGHDTVSWYQQALGQGPQFIFQYYEEEERQRGNFPDRFSGHQFPNYSSELNVNALLLGDSALYLCASSLSGELFFGEGSRLTVL.

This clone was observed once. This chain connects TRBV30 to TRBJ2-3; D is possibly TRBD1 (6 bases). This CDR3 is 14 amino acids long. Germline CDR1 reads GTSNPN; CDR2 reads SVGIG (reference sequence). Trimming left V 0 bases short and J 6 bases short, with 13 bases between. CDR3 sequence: CAWSVVLGADTQYF. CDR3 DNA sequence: TGTGCCTGGAGTGTAGTTTTGGGGGCGGATACGCAGTATTTT.

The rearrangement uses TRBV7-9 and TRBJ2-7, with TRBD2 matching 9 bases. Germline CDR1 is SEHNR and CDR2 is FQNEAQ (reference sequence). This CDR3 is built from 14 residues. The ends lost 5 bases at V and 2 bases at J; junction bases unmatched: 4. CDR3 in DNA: TGTGCCAGCAGCCTGGGCGGGGGGGCCTACGAGCAGTACTTC. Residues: CASSLGGGAYEQYF.

The CDR3 protein is CASTGRSPGNEQFF. The CDR3, as DNA: TGTGCCAGCACCGGGAGAAGCCCGGGCAATGAGCAGTTCTTC. V is TRBV27 and J is TRBJ2-1; D may be TRBD2 (6 bases). The germline V gene encodes CDR1 MNHEY and CDR2 SMNVEV (reference sequence). Trimming removed 7 bases from V and 6 bases from J, with 16 bases in between. The CDR3 length is 14 residues.